This T cell receptor (beta chain) was recorded in a study of CD8+CD57+ T cells in acquired aplastic anemia. Study-level background: Sorted CD4+ and CD8+ cells gave an average of roughly 3.3 ug of DNA. Study findings and constraints: Roughly 27 sequences, all CD8+ CDR3, were shared between patients and controls.

TCR beta VDJ and CDR3 profiling used genomic DNA as template. TCRdb re-derived calls from the reads in MiXCR, one entry per CDR3 protein. Of some 120,000 distinct CDR3 sequences detected, 58% appear once; the ten largest clones hold under 35%. Regarding this clonotype: Antigen specificity is unknown.

The CDR3 length is 13 residues. With 7 bases removed from V and 5 bases from J, the gap between germline ends came to 13 bases. CDR1 is SNHLY and CDR2 is FYNNEI in the germline V gene. Only patients with CD8+CD57+ cell expansion on flow cytometry were chosen for sequencing. With no exception, the patients had severe acquired aplastic anemia. Blood sampling was performed on the patients, and none of them had received therapy by then. The specimen was sorted CD4+, CD8+, or CD8+CD57+ T cells (not recorded which) from PBMCs. This receptor was identified in a human donor with aplastic anemia. The chain uses TRBV2 and TRBJ2-3; D may be TRBD2 (5 bases). CDR3 sequence: CASNDGVVDTQYF. The CDR3, as DNA: TGTGCCAGCAACGACGGGGTGGTAGATACGCAGTATTTT.